This TCR beta chain appears in the sequencing data of a study of human T cells and chemical hapten exposure. V lost 6 bases and J 0 bases, leaving 15 bases between the germline ends. The CDR3 runs to 17 residues. Germline CDR1 SNHLY, CDR2 FYNNEI. As to time point: patch test 1, 2 weeks after DPC sensitization. Documented treatment: therapeutic diphenylcyclopropenone sensitization with weekly scalp DPC. TCRdb itself ran the RACE reads through MiXCR, one entry per CDR3 protein. This sample has about 49,000 distinct CDR3 sequences, with 9.3% found just once. Sequencing was performed on whole blood, taken in connection with sensitization to the hapten diphenylcyclopropenone (DPC). The chain links TRBV2 to TRBJ1-6, with a weak D call TRBD1 (5 bases). The TCR comes from a woman aged 45-60 years with alopecia areata. Some clones in this sample may be carry-over from other donors' samples. This chain's CDR3 is CASSQFGDDSYNSPLHF. CDR3 nucleotides: TGTGCCAGCAGCCAGTTCGGGGACGACTCCTATAATTCACCCCTCCACTTT.